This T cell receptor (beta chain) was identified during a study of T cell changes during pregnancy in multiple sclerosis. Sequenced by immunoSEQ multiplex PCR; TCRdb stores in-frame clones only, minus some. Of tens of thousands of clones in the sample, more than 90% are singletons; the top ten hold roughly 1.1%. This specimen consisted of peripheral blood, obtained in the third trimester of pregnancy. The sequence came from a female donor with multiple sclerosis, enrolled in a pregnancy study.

The DNA of the CDR3 is TGTGCCAGCAGCTCCCATCCCCAGGGGGCGCATTACGAGCAGTACTTC. Translated: CASSSHPQGAHYEQYF. The chain employs TRBV5-5 and TRBJ2-7, with 8 bases aligning to TRBD1. V trimming: 3 bases; J trimming: 4 bases; junction bases outside the gene matches: 12. Germline CDR1 and CDR2: SGHKS and YYEKEE (reference sequence). The CDR3 has 16 residues. The full variable domain, its missing parts supplied by reference TRBV5-5 and TRBJ2-7, is DAGVTQSPTHLIKTRGQQVTLRCSPISGHKSVSWYQQVLGQGPQFIFQYYEKEERGRGNFPDRFSARQFPNYSSELNVNALLLGDSALYLCASSSHPQGAHYEQYFGPGTRLTVT.